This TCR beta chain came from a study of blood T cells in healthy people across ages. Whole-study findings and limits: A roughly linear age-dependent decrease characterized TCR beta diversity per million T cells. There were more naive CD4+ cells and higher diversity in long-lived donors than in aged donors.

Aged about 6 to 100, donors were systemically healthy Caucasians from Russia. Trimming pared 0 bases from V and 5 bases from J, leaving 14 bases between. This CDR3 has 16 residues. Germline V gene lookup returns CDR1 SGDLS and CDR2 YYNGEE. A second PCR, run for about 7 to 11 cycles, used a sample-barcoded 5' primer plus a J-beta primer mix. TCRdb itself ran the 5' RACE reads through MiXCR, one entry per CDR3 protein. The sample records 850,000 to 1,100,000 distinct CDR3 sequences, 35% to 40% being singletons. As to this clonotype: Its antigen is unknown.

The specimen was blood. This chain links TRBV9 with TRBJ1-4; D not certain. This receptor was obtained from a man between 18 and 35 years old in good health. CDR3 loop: CASSVGGRLSNEKLFF. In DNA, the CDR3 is TGTGCCAGCAGCGTAGGTGGGCGGTTATCAAATGAAAAACTGTTTTTT.